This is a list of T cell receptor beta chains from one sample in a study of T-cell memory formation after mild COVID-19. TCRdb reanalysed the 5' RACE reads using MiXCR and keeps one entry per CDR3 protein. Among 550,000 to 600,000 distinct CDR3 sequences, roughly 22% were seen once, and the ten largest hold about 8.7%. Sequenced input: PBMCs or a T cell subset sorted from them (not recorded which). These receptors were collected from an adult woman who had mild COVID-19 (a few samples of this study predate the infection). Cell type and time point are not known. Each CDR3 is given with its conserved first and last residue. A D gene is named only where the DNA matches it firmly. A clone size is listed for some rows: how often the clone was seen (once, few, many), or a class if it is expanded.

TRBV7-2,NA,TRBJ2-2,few,CASSFRVGGGNTGELFF,TGTGCCAGCAGCTTTAGGGTCGGCGGAGGGAACACCGGGGAGCTGTTTTTT
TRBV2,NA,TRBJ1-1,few,CASSAGTGMNTEAFF,TGTGCCAGCAGCGCCGGGACCGGTATGAACACTGAAGCTTTCTTT
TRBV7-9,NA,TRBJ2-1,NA,CASSLGPREQFF,TGTGCCAGCAGCTTAGGTCCACGTGAGCAGTTCTTC
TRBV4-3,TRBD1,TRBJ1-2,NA,CASSQGWGQGAYYGYTF,TGCGCCAGCAGCCAAGGATGGGGACAGGGGGCTTACTATGGCTACACCTTC
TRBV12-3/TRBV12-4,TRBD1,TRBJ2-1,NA,CASSLIQGLYNEQFF,TGTGCCAGCAGTTTAATACAGGGGTTATACAATGAGCAGTTCTTC
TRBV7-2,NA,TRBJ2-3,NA,CASPSGIAEVTDTQYF,TGTGCCAGCCCCTCGGGGATAGCGGAAGTCACAGATACGCAGTATTTT
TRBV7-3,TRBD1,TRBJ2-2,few,CASSLLGQANTGELFF,TGTGCCAGCAGCTTATTAGGACAGGCGAACACCGGGGAGCTGTTTTTT
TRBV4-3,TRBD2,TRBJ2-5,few,CASSQRLAGETQYF,TGCGCCAGCAGCCAGAGACTAGCGGGAGAGACCCAGTACTTC
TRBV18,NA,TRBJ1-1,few,CASSKGPGTTKGTEAFF,TGTGCCAGCTCAAAGGGACCCGGTACGACAAAAGGGACTGAAGCTTTCTTT
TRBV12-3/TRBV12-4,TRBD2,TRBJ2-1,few,CASSLTSDNEQFF,TGTGCCAGCAGTTTGACTAGCGACAATGAGCAGTTCTTC
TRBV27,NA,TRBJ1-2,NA,CASSLIWGAEGYTF,TGTGCCAGCAGTTTGATCTGGGGGGCAGAAGGCTACACCTTC
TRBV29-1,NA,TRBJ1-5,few,CSVEIGSGGQPQHF,TGCAGCGTTGAGATAGGATCGGGGGGTCAGCCCCAGCATTTT
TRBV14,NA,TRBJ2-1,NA,CASSQAPWGQQFF,TGTGCCAGCAGCCAAGCGCCTTGGGGACAGCAGTTCTTC
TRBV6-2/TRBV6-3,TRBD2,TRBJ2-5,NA,CASSYPALTAGEWETQYF,TGTGCCAGCAGTTACCCGGCACTGACGGCGGGAGAATGGGAGACCCAGTACTTC
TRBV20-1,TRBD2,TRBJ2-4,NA,CSAGPGTSGSNIQYF,TGCAGTGCGGGTCCCGGGACTAGCGGGAGTAACATTCAGTACTTC
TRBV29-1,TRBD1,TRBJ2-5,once,CSVEDLRDRDQETQYF,TGCAGCGTTGAAGATCTCCGGGACAGGGACCAAGAGACCCAGTACTTC
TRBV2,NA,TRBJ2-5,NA,CASSDRETQYF,TGTGCCAGCAGTGATAGGGAGACCCAGTACTTC